This entry features one T cell receptor beta chain sequence. The sample is drawn from a study of T cell changes during pregnancy in multiple sclerosis. Sequencing used immunoSEQ multiplex PCR; TCRdb keeps in-frame clones, though not all of them. The sample has some 56,000 clones, 80% to 95% seen once. Per germline, CDR1 LGHNA and CDR2 YSLEER. The CDR3 totals 15 residues. Trimming left V 2 bases short and J 2 bases short, with 11 bases between. The clonotype originates from a female donor in good health, enrolled as a control in a pregnancy study. The V call is TRBV4-3, the J call TRBJ2-3, with D perhaps matching TRBD2 (5 bases). Material: peripheral blood, obtained in the third trimester of pregnancy. The CDR3 loop is CASSQPGGYTDTQYF. The CDR3, as DNA: TGCGCCAGCAGCCAACCGGGCGGGTACACAGATACGCAGTATTTT.